A selection of T cell receptor beta chains follows, all from one sample in a study of T cell repertoires in cytomegalovirus infection. TCRdb passed the reads through MiXCR, listing each CDR3 protein once. Here the sample spans around 250,000 distinct CDR3 sequences, around 15% being singletons. Sample: CD8+ T cells from PBMCs. The receptors here all came from a human donor in good health (CMV status not recorded). Some clones in this sample may be carry-over from other donors' samples. CDR3s leave out the opening cysteine and the closing phenylalanine or tryptophan.

v_call,j_call,cdr3_aa
TRBV7-6,TRBJ1-1,ASSLAGTGENTEAF
TRBV7-9,TRBJ1-1,ASSLGSTAEAF
TRBV28,TRBJ1-5,ASSLGAGYRQPQH
TRBV4-3,TRBJ2-7,ASSQVQGSHEQY
TRBV29-1,TRBJ2-3,SVNPPLNDTQY
TRBV28,TRBJ2-5,ASSTRTIEETQY
TRBV28,TRBJ2-5,ASSLYGAEGASEETQY
TRBV6-5,TRBJ2-7,ASSYGGTGNTGGEQY
TRBV6-2/TRBV6-3,TRBJ2-3,ASIGTSFSTDTQY
TRBV28,TRBJ2-5,ASSWPQETQY
TRBV20-1,TRBJ1-2,SAGNRGHDNYGYT
TRBV7-8,TRBJ1-5,ASSLEGGNQPQH
TRBV29-1,TRBJ1-5,SVGSSSNQPQH
TRBV12-3/TRBV12-4,TRBJ2-2,ASSFVSGARYTGELF
TRBV6-6,TRBJ1-2,ASSYSNFGGANDRYGYT
TRBV27,TRBJ2-7,ASSLSGQTPSYEQY
TRBV12-5,TRBJ2-4,ASGLSGGLGLAKNIQY
TRBV7-9,TRBJ1-2,ASSRGQGNYGYT
TRBV7-9,TRBJ2-2,ASSFNPRVANTGELF
TRBV7-9,TRBJ2-5,ASTIRATDGETQY
TRBV7-9,TRBJ2-5,ASRRTSGGAFETQY
TRBV4-2,TRBJ2-1,ASSPEAGGPNEQF
TRBV6-5,TRBJ2-4,ASSYRGDSFSENIQY
TRBV13,TRBJ1-3,ASSKGQFSGNTIY
TRBV2,TRBJ2-7,ASSDTSGEYEQY
TRBV6-5,TRBJ2-5,ASSYTRDSPQETQY